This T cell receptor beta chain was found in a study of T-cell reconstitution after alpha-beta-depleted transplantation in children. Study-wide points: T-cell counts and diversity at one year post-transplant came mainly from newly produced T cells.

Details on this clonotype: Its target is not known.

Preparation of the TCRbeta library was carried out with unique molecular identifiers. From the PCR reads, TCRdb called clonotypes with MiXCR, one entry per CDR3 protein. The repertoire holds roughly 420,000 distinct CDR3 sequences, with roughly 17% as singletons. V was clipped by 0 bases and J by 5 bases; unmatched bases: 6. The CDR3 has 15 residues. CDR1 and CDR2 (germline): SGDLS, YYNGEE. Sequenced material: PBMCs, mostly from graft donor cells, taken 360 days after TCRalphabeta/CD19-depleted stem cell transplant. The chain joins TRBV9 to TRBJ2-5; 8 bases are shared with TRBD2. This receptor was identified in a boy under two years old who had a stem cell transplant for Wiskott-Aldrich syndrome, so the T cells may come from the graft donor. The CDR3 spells CASSVVGTRGETQYF. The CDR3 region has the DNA TGTGCCAGCAGCGTAGTTGGGACTAGAGGCGAGACCCAGTACTTC.